The clone carrying this T cell receptor (beta chain) was seen ten or more times. The CDR3 loop spans 15 amino acids. The V gene's germline CDR1 is LNHDA and CDR2 SQIVND (reference sequence). Trimming took 0 bases from V and 11 from J, leaving 17 bases between them. This specimen belongs to a study of blood T cell repertoires in COVID-19. Turning to the study itself: Sites across the United States, Italy and Spain contributed samples from acute and convalescent COVID-19. T cells, B-cell-depleted T cells, or PBMCs provided the cDNA or gDNA that served as material.

In the original processing: Reference gene primer amplification gave estimated nucleated cell counts. The repertoire was sequenced with immunoSEQ multiplex PCR; TCRdb's copy has only in-frame clones and lacks some. The V and J calls and the clone size are those of that table, but D and trimming were determined from the DNA. The profile shows 250,000 or so clones, around 88% of them singletons. The V gene is TRBV19, the J gene TRBJ1-5; unclear D gene. The material sequenced was peripheral blood. The source of this sequence is an elderly man with acute or convalescent COVID-19. The CDR3 region is CASSIDHRVQRAQHF. Here the CDR3 DNA reads TGTGCCAGTAGTATAGATCATAGGGTCCAGAGGGCCCAGCATTTT. Variable domain in full (rest from reference TRBV19 and TRBJ1-5): DGGITQSPKYLFRKEGQNVTLSCEQNLNHDAMYWYRQDPGQGLRLIYYSQIVNDFQKGDIAEGYSVSREKKESFPLTVTSAQKNPTAFYLCASSIDHRVQRAQHFGDGTRLSIL.